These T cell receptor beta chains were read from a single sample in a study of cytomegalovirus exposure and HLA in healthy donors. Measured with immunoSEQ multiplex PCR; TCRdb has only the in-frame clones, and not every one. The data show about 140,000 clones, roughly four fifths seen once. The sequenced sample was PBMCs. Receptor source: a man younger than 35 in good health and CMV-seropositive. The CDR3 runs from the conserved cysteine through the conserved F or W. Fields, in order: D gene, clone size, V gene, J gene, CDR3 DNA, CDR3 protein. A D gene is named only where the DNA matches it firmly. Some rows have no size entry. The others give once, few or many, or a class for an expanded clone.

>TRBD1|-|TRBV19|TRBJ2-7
TGTGCCAGTAGTAAAGGGACAGGGGGAAGATACGAGCAGTACTTC
CASSKGTGGRYEQYF
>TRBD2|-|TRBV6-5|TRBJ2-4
TGTGCCAGCAGTGGCGGACTAGTGGGCATTCAGTACTTC
CASSGGLVGIQYF
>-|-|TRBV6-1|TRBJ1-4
TGTGCCAGCAGTGCGTCCAGGGTATCTGGTGAAAAACTGTTTTTT
CASSASRVSGEKLFF
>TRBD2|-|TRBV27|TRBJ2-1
TGTGCCAGCAGAGCAGACCCGGGACTAGCGGGAGTGGGTGAGCAGTTCTTC
CASRADPGLAGVGEQFF
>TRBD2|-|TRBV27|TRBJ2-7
TGTGCCAGCAGTTTAACGGGACTAGCCTCCTACGAGCAGTACTTC
CASSLTGLASYEQYF
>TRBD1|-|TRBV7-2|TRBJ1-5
TGTGCCAGCAGTACGGGACAGCCCAATCAGCCCCAGCATTTT
CASSTGQPNQPQHF
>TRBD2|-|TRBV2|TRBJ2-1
TGTGCCAGCAGTGATCAGGGACTAGCGGTCGATGAGCAGTTCTTC
CASSDQGLAVDEQFF
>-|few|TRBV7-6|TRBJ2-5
TGTGCCAGCAGCACGTACAGGGAACGGAGGGAGACCCAGTACTTC
CASSTYRERRETQYF
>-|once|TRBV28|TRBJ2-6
TGTGCCAGCAGTACCACAGGGAACGTCCTGACTTTC
CASSTTGNVLTF
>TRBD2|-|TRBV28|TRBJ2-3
TGTGCCAGCAGTTTTGGCGTTTCGGGGGGGAATACGCAGTATTTT
CASSFGVSGGNTQYF
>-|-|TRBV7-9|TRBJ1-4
TGTGCCAGCAGCTTAGACCTAAAAATTGGTGAAAAACTGTTTTTT
CASSLDLKIGEKLFF
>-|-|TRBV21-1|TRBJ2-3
TGTGCCAGCTCCGGAAACGAGGGGGCGATTATAGATACGCAGTATTTT
CASSGNEGAIIDTQYF
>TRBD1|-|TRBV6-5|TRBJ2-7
TGTGCCAGCAGTTACTCGCTGGGACAGGGAGGACACGAGCAGTACTTC
CASSYSLGQGGHEQYF
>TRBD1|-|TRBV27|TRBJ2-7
TGTGCGTGCCAACAGGGGCCCTCCTACGAGCAGTACTTC
CACQQGPSYEQYF
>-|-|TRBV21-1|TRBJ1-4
TGTGCCAGCACCCGACAGGGATCGGGTGAAAAACTGTTTTTT
CASTRQGSGEKLFF
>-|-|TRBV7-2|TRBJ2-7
TGTGCCAGCAGCTTCGGACTTTCCTACGAGCAGTACTTC
CASSFGLSYEQYF
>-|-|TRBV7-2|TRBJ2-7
TGTGCCAGCAGCTTAGCTTCAGCGGGCGAGGACGAGCAGTACTTC
CASSLASAGEDEQYF
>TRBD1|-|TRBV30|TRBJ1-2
TGTGCCTGGAGTTTGACAGGGGCTGACGGCTACACCTTC
CAWSLTGADGYTF
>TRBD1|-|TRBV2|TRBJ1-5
TGTGCCAGCAGGAGGGGGCCGGTCGTCTATCAGCCCCAGCATTTT
CASRRGPVVYQPQHF
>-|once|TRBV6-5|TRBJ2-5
TGTGCCACTGTCGCAGGGGCCCAAGAGACCCAGTACTTC
CATVAGAQETQYF
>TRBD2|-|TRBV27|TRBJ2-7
TGTGCCAGCAGTTACGAATCTAGCGGAACCTACGAGCAGTACTTC
CASSYESSGTYEQYF
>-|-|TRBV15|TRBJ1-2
TGTGCCACCAGCAGAGATCGTAGCGTTGCATATGGCTACACCTTC
CATSRDRSVAYGYTF
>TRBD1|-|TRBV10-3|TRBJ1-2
TGTGCCATCAGTGAGACTTTACCAGGGGGCGGCTATGGCTACACCTTC
CAISETLPGGGYGYTF
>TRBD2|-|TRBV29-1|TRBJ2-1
TGCAGCGTTGTGCTAGCGGGAGCGGTTGAGCAGTTCTTC
CSVVLAGAVEQFF
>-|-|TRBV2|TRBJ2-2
TGTGCCAGCAGTGATTTTCGGGCCGGGGAGCTGTTTTTT
CASSDFRAGELFF
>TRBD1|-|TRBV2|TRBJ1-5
TGTGCCAGCAGGGGGGACAGGGGCAATCAGCCCCAGCATTTT
CASRGDRGNQPQHF
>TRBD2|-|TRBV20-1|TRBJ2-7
TGCAGTGCCGGACTAGTCCAGAACTTC
CSAGLVQNF
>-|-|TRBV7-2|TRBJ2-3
TGTGCCAGCAGCTTAGTATCCAGTATCACAGATACGCAGTATTTT
CASSLVSSITDTQYF
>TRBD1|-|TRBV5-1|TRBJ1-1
TGCGCCAGCAGCCCCGGACAGGGGAGCACTGAAGCTTTCTTT
CASSPGQGSTEAFF
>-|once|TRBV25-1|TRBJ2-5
TGTGCCAGCAGTGTGGGACTCGGAGAGACCCAGTACTTC
CASSVGLGETQYF
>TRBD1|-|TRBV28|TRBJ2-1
TGTGCCAGCAGTTACTCCGGGACAGGAAGGTACAATGAGCAGTTCTTC
CASSYSGTGRYNEQFF
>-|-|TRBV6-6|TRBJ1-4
TGTGCCAGCAGCCGACTCACTAATGAAAAACTGTTTTTT
CASSRLTNEKLFF
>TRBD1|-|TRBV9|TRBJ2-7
TGTGCCAGCAGCGAGAGGGACAGCCGGATCTACGAGCAGTACTTC
CASSERDSRIYEQYF
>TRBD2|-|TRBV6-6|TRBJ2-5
TGTGCCAGCAGTTACTCACCTAGCGGGGGGTACTTC
CASSYSPSGGYF
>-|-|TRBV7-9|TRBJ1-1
TGTGCCAGCAGCTTAAAGAGGGATACTGAAGCTTTCTTT
CASSLKRDTEAFF
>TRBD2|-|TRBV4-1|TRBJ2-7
TGCGCCAGCAGCCAAGATCCCCCTAGCGGGAGTTCCTACGAGCAGTACTTC
CASSQDPPSGSSYEQYF
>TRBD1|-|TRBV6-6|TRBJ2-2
TGTGCCAGCAGTCGAGGGACAGGGGTAGCCGGGGAGCTGTTTTTT
CASSRGTGVAGELFF
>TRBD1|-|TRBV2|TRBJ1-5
TGTGCCAGCAGTACAGGGGGCGCGAGCAATCAGCCCCAGCATTTT
CASSTGGASNQPQHF
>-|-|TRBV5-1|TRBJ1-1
TGCGCCAGCAGCTTGGCCGCCGGGCGGGAGAGCGAAGCTTTCTTT
CASSLAAGRESEAFF
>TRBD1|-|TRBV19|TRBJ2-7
TGTGCCACTTCCTGGGCAGGGGGCTACGAGCAGTACTTC
CATSWAGGYEQYF
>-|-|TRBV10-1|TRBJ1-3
TGCGCCAGCAGTGCTGCTGTTGGAGGTGGAAACACCATATATTTT
CASSAAVGGGNTIYF
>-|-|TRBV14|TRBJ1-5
TGTGCCAGCAGCCAAGATATAGCAGAGGGAAATCAGCCCCAGCATTTT
CASSQDIAEGNQPQHF
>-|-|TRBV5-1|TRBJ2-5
TGCGCCAGCAGTGGCAGGCAAGAGACCCAGTACTTC
CASSGRQETQYF
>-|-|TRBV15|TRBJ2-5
TGTGCCACCAGCAAACGGAGGTCCCAAGAGACCCAGTACTTC
CATSKRRSQETQYF
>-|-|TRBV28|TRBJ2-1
TGTGCCAGCAGTTTAAGGACTCAAGACAATGAGCAGTTCTTC
CASSLRTQDNEQFF
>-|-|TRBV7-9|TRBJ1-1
TGTGCCAGCAGCCCCGGGACATCAGACACTGAAGCTTTCTTT
CASSPGTSDTEAFF
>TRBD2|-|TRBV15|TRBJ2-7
TGTGCCACCAGCTCCCCCCCCGGACTAGCGGGCTTTAGCTCCTACGAGCAGTACTTC
CATSSPPGLAGFSSYEQYF
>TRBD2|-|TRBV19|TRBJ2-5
TGTGCCAGTAGTCTGACTAGCGGGAGGCTAGGGACCCAGTACTTC
CASSLTSGRLGTQYF
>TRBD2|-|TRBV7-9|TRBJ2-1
TGTGCCAGCAGCCCAGAGGCTAGCGGGAGGGGGTGGCATGAGCAGTTCTTC
CASSPEASGRGWHEQFF
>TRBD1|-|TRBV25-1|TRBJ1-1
TGTGCCAGCAGTAGACAGGGAGACACTGAAGCTTTCTTT
CASSRQGDTEAFF
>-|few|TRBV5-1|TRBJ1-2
TGCGCCAGCAGCTTCTCTGGGGGGGCCGGTGGCTACACCTTC
CASSFSGGAGGYTF
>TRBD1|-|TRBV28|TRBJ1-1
TGTGCCAGCAGTTTATGGGTGGACAGGGGATCGAACACTGAAGCTTTCTTT
CASSLWVDRGSNTEAFF
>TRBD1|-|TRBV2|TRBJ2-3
TGTGCCAGCAGTGAAGGGACAGGAAGGAGGCAGTATTTT
CASSEGTGRRQYF
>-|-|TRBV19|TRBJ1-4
TGTGCCAGTCACTCAGGTGACCTCCTGTTAACTAATGAAAAACTGTTTTTT
CASHSGDLLLTNEKLFF
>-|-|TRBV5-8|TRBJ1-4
TGTGCCAGCAGCTTGGGGGGCGGGACGACGGATGAAAAACTGTTTTTT
CASSLGGGTTDEKLFF
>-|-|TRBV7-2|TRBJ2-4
TGTGCCAGCATCGCCCGGGAGTTAGGCATTCGGTACTTC
CASIARELGIRYF
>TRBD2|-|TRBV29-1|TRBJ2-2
TGCAGCGTTCAGGGAGGGCCAGCGAACACCGGGGAGCTGTTTTTT
CSVQGGPANTGELFF
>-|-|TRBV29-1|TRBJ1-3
TGCAGCGTCGGGACATCGAGCTCTGGAAACACCATATATTTT
CSVGTSSSGNTIYF